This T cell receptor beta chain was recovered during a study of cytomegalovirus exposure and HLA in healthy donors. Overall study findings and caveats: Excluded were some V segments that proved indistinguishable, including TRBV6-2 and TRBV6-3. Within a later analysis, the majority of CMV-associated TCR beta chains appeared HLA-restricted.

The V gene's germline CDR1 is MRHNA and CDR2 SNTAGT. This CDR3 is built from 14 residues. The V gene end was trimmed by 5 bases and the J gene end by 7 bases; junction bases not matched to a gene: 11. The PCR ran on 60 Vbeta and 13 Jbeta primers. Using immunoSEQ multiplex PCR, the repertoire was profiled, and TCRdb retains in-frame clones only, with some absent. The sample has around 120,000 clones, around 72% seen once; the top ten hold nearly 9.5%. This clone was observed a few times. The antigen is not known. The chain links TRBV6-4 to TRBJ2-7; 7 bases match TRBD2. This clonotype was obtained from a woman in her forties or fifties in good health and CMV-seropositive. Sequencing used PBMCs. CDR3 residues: CASSPIAGLREQYF. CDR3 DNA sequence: TGTGCCAGCAGTCCTATAGCGGGCCTTCGGGAGCAGTACTTC.